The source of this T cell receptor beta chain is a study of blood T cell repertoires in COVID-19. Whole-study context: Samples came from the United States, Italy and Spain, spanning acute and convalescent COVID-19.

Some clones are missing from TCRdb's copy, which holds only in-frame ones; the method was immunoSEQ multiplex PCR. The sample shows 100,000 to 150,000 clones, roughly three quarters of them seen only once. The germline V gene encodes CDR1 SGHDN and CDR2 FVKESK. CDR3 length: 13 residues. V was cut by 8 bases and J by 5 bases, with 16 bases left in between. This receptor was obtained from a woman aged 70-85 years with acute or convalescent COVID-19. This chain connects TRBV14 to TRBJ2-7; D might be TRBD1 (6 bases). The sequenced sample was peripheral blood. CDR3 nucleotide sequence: TGTGCCAGCGGAATTCAGGGGTTCCACGAGCAGTACTTC. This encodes CASGIQGFHEQYF.